Listed here are 21 T cell receptor beta chains from one sample, sequenced in a study of cytomegalovirus exposure and HLA in healthy donors. The study ran its PCR with 60 Vbeta and 13 Jbeta primers. Profiling relied on immunoSEQ multiplex PCR, and the TCRdb table lists in-frame clones only, not all of them. The table lists 150,000 or so clones, 65% to 85% of them singletons. What was sequenced was PBMCs. Every receptor here comes from a male donor in good health and CMV-seropositive.

The gene calls are TRBV5-4 and TRBJ2-3, with 8 positions matching TRBD2. V dropped 5 bases and J dropped 1; count of bases not matched to a gene: 9. There are 16 residues in the CDR3. CDR1 SGHNT and CDR2 YYREEE come from the germline V gene (reference sequence). CDR3 DNA sequence: TGTGCCAGCAGATCTAATTACGGGGGGGGCACAGATACGCAGTATTTT. This translates into CASRSNYGGGTDTQYF.

This clone appeared a single time. V is TRBV27 and J is TRBJ2-5; D perhaps matches TRBD2 (5 bases). CDR1 MNHEY and CDR2 SMNVEV come from the germline V gene (reference sequence). V was pared by 3 bases and J by 1 base, with 15 bases between. The CDR3 consists of 16 residues. CDR3 sequence reads: CASSFPPAEPQETQYF. The CDR3 nucleotides read TGTGCCAGCAGTTTCCCCCCAGCGGAGCCCCAAGAGACCCAGTACTTC.

The chain has TRBV5-5 and TRBJ2-7; D remains ambiguous. Germline CDR1 and CDR2: SGHKS and YYEKEE (reference sequence). The CDR3 extends over 13 amino acids. V was clipped by 5 bases and J by 2 bases, with 11 bases between them. The CDR3 DNA reads as TGTGCCAGCAGACCGGCGGTCGCCTACGAGCAGTACTTC. Protein: CASRPAVAYEQYF.

This clone has just one count. This CDR3 is CATSDRYGYEQYF. Written as DNA, the CDR3 is TGTGCCACCTCGGACAGGTATGGGTACGAGCAGTACTTC. This chain joins TRBV19 and TRBJ2-7; 7 bases fit TRBD1. V lost 10 bases to trimming and J lost 4 bases; unmatched junction nucleotides: 10. CDR3 length: 13 residues. The germline V gene encodes CDR1 LNHDA and CDR2 SQIVND (reference sequence).

DNA of the CDR3: TGTGCCAGCAGCTTGTTGACCGGGGAGGGCAATCAGCCCCAGCATTTT. Translation gives CASSLLTGEGNQPQHF. The gene calls are TRBV5-6 and TRBJ1-5; D is ambiguous. CDR1 SGHDT and CDR2 YYEEEE come from the germline V gene. The V end lost 1 base, the J end lost 2 bases, and 13 bases lay between the germline ends. The CDR3 spans 16 residues.

V gene TRBV15 combines with J gene TRBJ2-2; TRBD1 matches at 7 bases. Germline-derived CDR1 and CDR2 are LNHNV and YYDKDF (reference sequence). V was clipped by 0 bases and J by 3 bases; unmatched bases: 7. This CDR3 contains 17 residues. CDR3 coding DNA: TGTGCCACCAGCAGAGATAAGAGGGGGCGATACACCGGGGAGCTGTTTTTT. Translating gives CATSRDKRGRYTGELFF.

V usage is TRBV6-9 and J usage is TRBJ2-5; D is unresolved. CDR3 length: 13 residues. With 5 bases removed from V and 5 bases from J, the gap between germline ends came to 12 bases. Germline lookup yields CDR1 MNHGY and CDR2 SVAAGI. The CDR3 region has the DNA TGTGCCAGCAGTCCGACCGGGTCTGAGACCCAGTACTTC. Translated: CASSPTGSETQYF.

The chain joins TRBV7-9 to TRBJ2-3, with 7 bases matching TRBD1. This CDR3 has 17 residues. V lost 4 bases to trimming and J lost 4 bases; unmatched junction nucleotides: 14. Germline-derived CDR1 and CDR2 are SEHNR and FQNEAQ (reference sequence). The CDR3 loop reads CASSSGLGTDEADTQYF. In DNA, the CDR3 is TGTGCCAGCAGCTCAGGGTTGGGGACAGATGAGGCAGATACGCAGTATTTT.

The chain joins TRBV5-1 to TRBJ2-1; no firm D call. The length of the CDR3 is 13 residues. The germline CDR1 and CDR2 sequences are SGHRS and YFSETQ. Trimming removed 4 bases at V and 6 bases at J, with 11 bases between. The CDR3 DNA sequence: TGCGCCAGCAGCCCGCATTCCGGCAATGAGCAGTTCTTC. Amino acids: CASSPHSGNEQFF.

The chain carries TRBV5-1 and TRBJ2-2; D is undetermined. Germline-derived CDR1 and CDR2 are SGHRS and YFSETQ. The V end was cut by 0 bases, the J end by 0 bases, with 3 bases between. The CDR3 is 14 amino acids. The CDR3 protein is CASSLDTNTGELFF. CDR3 in DNA: TGCGCCAGCAGCTTGGACACGAACACCGGGGAGCTGTTTTTT.

This clone was seen just once. This chain connects TRBV18 to TRBJ2-1; D is unclear. The CDR3 contains 14 residues. Germline V gives CDR1 KGHSH, CDR2 LQKENI. The V and J ends lost 6 bases and 2 bases respectively, with 11 bases between them. The CDR3 region is CASSPESTYNEQFF. Written as DNA, the CDR3 is TGTGCCAGCTCCCCCGAATCTACCTACAATGAGCAGTTCTTC.

The chain is built from TRBV5-1 and TRBJ2-3; D gene unclear. CDR3 size: 17 residues. Trimming cost V 5 bases and J 0 bases, with 19 bases left between them. Germline-derived CDR1 and CDR2 are SGHRS and YFSETQ. In DNA, the CDR3 is TGCGCCAGCAGTTTAGCATTTAATGCGGCTAGCACAGATACGCAGTATTTT. This encodes CASSLAFNAASTDTQYF.

The rearrangement uses TRBV12-5 and TRBJ1-1; no clear D gene. Germline V gives CDR1 LGHNT, CDR2 FRNRAP. The length of the CDR3 is 13 residues. Trimming stripped 3 bases from V and 5 bases from J, with 10 bases between. Written as DNA, the CDR3 is TGTGCTAGTGGTTTACTAGATGGGACTGAAGCTTTCTTT. As protein: CASGLLDGTEAFF.

This chain joins TRBV14 and TRBJ2-5; D may be TRBD2 (6 bases). V was pared by 2 bases and J by 1 base, with 14 bases between. This CDR3 comprises 16 residues. Germline V gives CDR1 SGHDN, CDR2 FVKESK. CDR3 sequence reads: CASSQLTGTPQETQYF. CDR3 coding DNA: TGTGCCAGCAGCCAATTGACCGGGACTCCCCAAGAGACCCAGTACTTC.

The CDR3 protein is CASSLTGQSISWAQYF. The CDR3, as DNA: TGTGCCAGCAGTTTGACCGGACAGTCGATTTCGTGGGCGCAGTACTTC. V gene TRBV27 combines with J gene TRBJ2-7; D possibly corresponds to TRBD1 (6 bases). The CDR3 length is 16 residues. Trimming left V 3 bases short and J 9 bases short, with 24 bases between. Germline V gives CDR1 MNHEY, CDR2 SMNVEV (reference sequence).

This chain uses TRBV29-1 with TRBJ2-3; TRBD1 is a possible D gene (5 bases). V lost 5 bases to trimming and J lost 0 bases, with 27 bases between them. The V gene's germline CDR1 is SQVTM and CDR2 ANQGSEA. This CDR3 spans 19 amino acids. The CDR3 region is CSVTSREGRPDISTDTQYF. CDR3 DNA: TGCAGCGTTACAAGCAGGGAAGGCCGACCTGATATTAGCACAGATACGCAGTATTTT.

This clone was seen just once. The CDR3, as DNA: TGTGCCAGTAGCCTGCCCGGTGGCTACACCTTC. Translation: CASSLPGGYTF. The V gene is TRBV19, the J gene TRBJ1-2; D is unresolved. Between the trimmed V and J ends, which lost 6 bases and 7 bases, there was a span of 9 bases. The CDR3 covers 11 residues. Germline CDR1 LNHDA, CDR2 SQIVND (reference sequence).

This chain joins TRBV29-1 and TRBJ2-5, with 9 bases lining up with TRBD2. The CDR3 length is 12 residues. The V and J ends lost 4 bases and 9 bases, in that order; junction bases with no gene match: 6. The V gene's germline CDR1 is SQVTM and CDR2 ANQGSEA. CDR3 DNA: TGCAGCGTTGTACTAGCGGGTTTGCCCCAGTACTTC. Protein sequence: CSVVLAGLPQYF.

The chain carries TRBV18 and TRBJ1-2; no definite D call. Germline V gene lookup returns CDR1 KGHSH and CDR2 LQKENI. Trimming pared 0 bases from V and 6 bases from J, leaving 8 bases between. The CDR3 has 13 residues. CDR3 amino acids: CASSPPSVDGYTF. The CDR3 DNA follows: TGTGCCAGCTCACCACCGTCCGTCGATGGCTACACCTTC.

The CDR3 is CASSQVSGQWTYNEQFF. Written as DNA, the CDR3 is TGTGCCAGCAGCCAAGTGTCGGGACAGTGGACCTACAATGAGCAGTTCTTC. This sequence joins TRBV14 and TRBJ2-1, with TRBD1 matching 7 bases. Per germline, CDR1 SGHDN and CDR2 FVKESK. The J segment lost 2 bases and the V segment lost 1 base, leaving 8 bases of the junction unmatched. The CDR3 extends over 17 amino acids.

The chain recombines TRBV5-5 with TRBJ2-7; 8 bases map to TRBD1. The V and J ends lost 4 bases and 5 bases, in that order; junction bases with no gene match: 11. This CDR3 is built from 15 residues. The germline CDR1 and CDR2 sequences are SGHKS and YYEKEE (reference sequence). CDR3 sequence: CASSPRQGMGDEQYF. The CDR3 DNA sequence: TGTGCCAGCAGCCCACGACAGGGGATGGGTGACGAGCAGTACTTC.